This entry describes one T cell receptor beta chain. One junction end disagrees with the germline gene, perhaps due to a read error. The sample comes from a study of T cells after yellow fever vaccination. Germline CDR1 is LGHNT and CDR2 is FRNRAP. The CDR3 has 15 residues. Generation of TCR cDNA used 5'RACE template switching (which added a universal primer site and UMIs). One entry per CDR3 protein, called by TCRdb with MiXCR from the 5' RACE reads. The sample holds 320,000 or so distinct CDR3 sequences; roughly 8.3% are singletons and the top ten take approximately 18%. This TCR derives from a man aged 18-30 years who received the YFV17D yellow fever vaccine. This chain uses TRBV12-5 with TRBJ1-5, with 9 bases aligning to TRBD1. The material was PBMCs, obtained approximately 40 days after the first yellow fever vaccination. The CDR3 here is CVSGIQGARNQPQHF. CDR3 sequence (DNA): TGTGTTAGTGGGATACAGGGGGCGCGTAATCAGCCCCAGCATTTT. The complete variable domain, with remaining parts taken from reference TRBV12-5 and TRBJ1-5, reads DARVTQTPRHKVTEMGQEVTMRCQPILGHNTVFWYRQTMMQGLELLAYFRNRAPLDDSGMPKDRFSAEMPDATLATLKIQPSEPRDSAVYFCVSGIQGARNQPQHFGDGTRLSIL.